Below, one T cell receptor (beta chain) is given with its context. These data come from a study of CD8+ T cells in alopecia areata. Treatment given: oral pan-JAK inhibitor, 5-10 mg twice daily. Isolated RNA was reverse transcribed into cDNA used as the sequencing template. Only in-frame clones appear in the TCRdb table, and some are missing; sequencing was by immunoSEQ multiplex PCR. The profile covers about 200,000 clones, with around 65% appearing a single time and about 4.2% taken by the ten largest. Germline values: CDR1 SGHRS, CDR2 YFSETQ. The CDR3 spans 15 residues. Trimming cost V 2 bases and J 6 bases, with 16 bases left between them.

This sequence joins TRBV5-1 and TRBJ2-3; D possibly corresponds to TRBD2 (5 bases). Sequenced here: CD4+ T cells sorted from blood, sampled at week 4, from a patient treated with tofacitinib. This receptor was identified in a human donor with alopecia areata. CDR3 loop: CASSLTDPRGDTQYF. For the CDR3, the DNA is TGCGCCAGCAGCTTAACAGATCCCCGCGGGGATACGCAGTATTTT. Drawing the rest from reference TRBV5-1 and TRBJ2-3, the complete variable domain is KAGVTQTPRYLIKTRGQQVTLSCSPISGHRSVSWYQQTPGQGLQFLFEYFSETQRNKGNFPGRFSGRQFSNSRSEMNVSTLELGDSALYLCASSLTDPRGDTQYFGPGTRLTVL.